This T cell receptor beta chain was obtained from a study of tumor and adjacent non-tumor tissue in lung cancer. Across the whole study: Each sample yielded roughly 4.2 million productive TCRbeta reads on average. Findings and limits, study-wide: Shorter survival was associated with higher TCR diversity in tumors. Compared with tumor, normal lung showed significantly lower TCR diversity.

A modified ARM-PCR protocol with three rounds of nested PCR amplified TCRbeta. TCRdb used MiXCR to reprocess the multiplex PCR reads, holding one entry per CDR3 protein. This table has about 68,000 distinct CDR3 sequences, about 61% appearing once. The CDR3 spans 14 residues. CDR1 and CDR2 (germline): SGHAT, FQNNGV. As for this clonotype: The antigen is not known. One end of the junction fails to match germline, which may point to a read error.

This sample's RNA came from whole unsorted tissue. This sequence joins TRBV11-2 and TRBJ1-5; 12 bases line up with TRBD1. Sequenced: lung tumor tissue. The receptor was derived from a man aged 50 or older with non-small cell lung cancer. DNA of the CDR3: TGTGCCAGCAGCCTGGGACAGGGGGCTCAGCCCAAGTATTTC. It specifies CASSLGQGAQPKYF.